This is a list of T cell receptor beta chains from one sample in a study of memory CD4+ T cells and cytomegalovirus serostatus. Repertoires were generated with immunoSEQ multiplex PCR, while TCRdb's copy carries only in-frame clones and drops some. The table has tens of thousands of clones, less than 85% seen once. The sample was memory CD4+ T cells from blood. All receptors derive from an adult in good health and CMV-seronegative. Some clones in this sample may be carry-over from other donors' samples. Each CDR3 is given with its conserved first and last residue. The order of the fields is clone size, V gene, D gene, J gene, CDR3 protein, CDR3 DNA. The D gene is left open where the match is weak. Size values are once, few and many counts, or a class for expanded clones, and some rows have none.

>-|TRBV5-4|-|TRBJ2-3
CASSPGSGTDTQYF
TGTGCCAGCAGCCCCGGGAGCGGCACAGATACGCAGTATTTT
>-|TRBV4-3|-|TRBJ2-3
CASSQSKRTTDTQYF
TGCGCCAGCAGCCAAAGTAAGCGGACCACAGATACGCAGTATTTT
>-|TRBV28|-|TRBJ2-7
CASSLVGYYYEQYF
TGTGCCAGCAGTTTAGTGGGATACTACTACGAGCAGTACTTC
>-|TRBV28|-|TRBJ2-7
CASSDSYEQYF
TGTGCCAGCAGTGACAGCTACGAGCAGTACTTC
>-|TRBV7-3|-|TRBJ2-3
CASSATRGGDTQYF
TGTGCCAGCAGCGCGACCCGGGGCGGAGATACGCAGTATTTT
>-|TRBV7-3|TRBD1|TRBJ2-2
CASRGDRDQITGELFF
TGTGCCAGCAGGGGCGACAGGGACCAAATCACCGGGGAGCTGTTTTTT
>once|TRBV6-5|-|TRBJ1-5
CASRLGGRGNQPQHF
TGTGCCAGCCGATTGGGGGGGCGAGGCAATCAGCCCCAGCATTTT
>-|TRBV27|-|TRBJ1-1
CASSLWENTEAFF
TGTGCCAGCAGTTTATGGGAGAACACTGAAGCTTTCTTT
>-|TRBV18|-|TRBJ1-4
CASSPQGANEKLFF
TGTGCCAGCTCACCACAGGGGGCTAATGAAAAACTGTTTTTT
>-|TRBV6-1|-|TRBJ1-3
CASRGDGISGNTIYF
TGTGCCAGCAGGGGAGACGGCATCTCTGGAAACACCATATATTTT
>few|TRBV6-6|-|TRBJ2-7
CASSSRLVSYEQYF
TGTGCCAGCAGTTCCCGGCTAGTTAGTTACGAGCAGTACTTC
>few|TRBV15|-|TRBJ2-7
CATSPGPFGEQYF
TGTGCCACCAGCCCCGGTCCGTTTGGCGAGCAGTACTTC
>-|TRBV25-1|-|TRBJ1-2
CASSVAGRNGYTF
TGTGCCAGCAGTGTCGCAGGTCGGAATGGCTACACCTTC
>-|TRBV28|TRBD1|TRBJ2-3
CASSLGQGTDTQYF
TGTGCCAGCAGTTTAGGACAGGGGACAGATACGCAGTATTTT
>once|TRBV5-1|TRBD2|TRBJ2-3
CASSFSGGSTADTQYF
TGCGCCAGCAGCTTTTCCGGCGGGAGCACCGCAGATACGCAGTATTTT
>-|TRBV11-2|TRBD2|TRBJ2-1
CASSSLGGGPSEQFF
TGTGCCAGCAGCTCCCTTGGGGGAGGGCCGAGTGAGCAGTTCTTC
>-|TRBV28|-|TRBJ1-1
CASNGGLVAFF
TGTGCCAGCAATGGGGGGCTTGTGGCTTTCTTT
>-|TRBV30|-|TRBJ2-5
CAWKGPTVNQETQYF
TGTGCCTGGAAAGGGCCCACGGTAAACCAAGAGACCCAGTACTTC
>-|TRBV30|-|TRBJ1-2
CAWSVGGGGGYTF
TGTGCCTGGAGTGTTGGTGGGGGCGGCGGCTACACCTTC
>-|TRBV2|TRBD1|TRBJ2-7
CASRKRTGVGDEQYF
TGTGCCAGCAGGAAACGGACAGGGGTAGGCGACGAGCAGTACTTC
>few|TRBV28|TRBD2|TRBJ2-3
CASSLVASGRAGDTQYF
TGTGCCAGCAGTTTGGTGGCTAGCGGGAGGGCCGGAGATACGCAGTATTTT
>-|TRBV21-1|-|TRBJ2-1
CASSKGGREQFF
TGTGCCAGCAGCAAAGGGGGAAGGGAGCAGTTCTTC
>-|TRBV7-2|TRBD1|TRBJ1-2
CASSSRGRDRETYGYTF
TGTGCCAGCAGCTCCCGGGGTAGGGACAGGGAGACCTATGGCTACACCTTC
>once|TRBV11-2|-|TRBJ1-1
CASSSDGRRGNTEAFF
TGTGCCAGCAGCTCGGACGGCCGGCGGGGGAACACTGAAGCTTTCTTT
>once|TRBV30|TRBD1|TRBJ2-7
CAWSLGQGVLEQYF
TGTGCCTGGAGTTTGGGACAGGGGGTCCTCGAGCAGTACTTC
>-|TRBV7-2|TRBD2|TRBJ2-7
CASSLGRTSAYEQYF
TGTGCCAGCAGCCTAGGACGGACTAGCGCCTACGAGCAGTACTTC
>-|TRBV10-1|-|TRBJ2-1
CASSEAGNRLGEQFF
TGCGCCAGCAGTGAGGCAGGGAATAGGCTCGGTGAGCAGTTCTTC
>few|TRBV28|TRBD1|TRBJ1-1
CASSRQGGTEAFF
TGTGCCAGCAGTCGCCAGGGGGGCACTGAAGCTTTCTTT
>-|TRBV7-9|-|TRBJ2-5
CASSLGLGETQYF
TGTGCCAGCAGCTTAGGGCTGGGGGAGACCCAGTACTTC
>-|TRBV14|-|TRBJ1-2
CASSQRSVAGGYTF
TGTGCCAGCAGCCAACGATCCGTTGCGGGAGGCTACACCTTC
>many|TRBV6-5|-|TRBJ1-5
CASSYQKGGNQPQHF
TGTGCCAGCAGTTACCAAAAGGGGGGCAATCAGCCCCAGCATTTT
>few|TRBV27|-|TRBJ2-2
CASSLQGINTGELFF
TGTGCCAGCAGTTTACAGGGGATTAACACCGGGGAGCTGTTTTTT
>-|TRBV7-7|-|TRBJ1-1
CASSFQPDTEAFF
TGTGCCAGCAGCTTTCAACCCGACACTGAAGCTTTCTTT
>-|TRBV27|-|TRBJ2-7
CASRGRRLLGDEQYF
TGTGCCAGCAGAGGTAGGCGACTCCTTGGAGACGAGCAGTACTTC
>few|TRBV5-6|-|TRBJ2-2
CASSPGSQRYTGELFF
TGTGCCAGCAGCCCTGGGTCCCAGCGGTACACCGGGGAGCTGTTTTTT
>-|TRBV7-7|-|TRBJ2-3
CASSLSTSPTDTQYF
TGTGCTAGCAGCTTAAGTACTAGCCCAACAGATACGCAGTATTTT
>-|TRBV19|TRBD1|TRBJ1-6
CASSTDRGPSPLHF
TGTGCCAGTAGTACCGACAGGGGGCCTTCACCCCTCCACTTT
>-|TRBV15|-|TRBJ1-5
CATSRDRVAQHF
TGTGCCACCAGCAGAGACAGGGTCGCCCAGCATTTT
>-|TRBV4-2|TRBD2|TRBJ2-7
CASSQDPFRGGRAAYEQYF
TGTGCCAGCAGCCAAGATCCGTTTCGCGGCGGGAGGGCCGCCTACGAGCAGTACTTC
>-|TRBV28|-|TRBJ2-7
CASSNGGNYEQYF
TGTGCCAGCAGTAATGGGGGGAACTACGAGCAGTACTTC
>-|TRBV18|TRBD1|TRBJ2-3
CASSPGWTGGLDTQYF
TGTGCCAGCTCACCAGGGTGGACAGGGGGTTTGGATACGCAGTATTTT
>-|TRBV6-5|TRBD2|TRBJ2-7
CASSYSSGSSHEQYF
TGTGCCAGCAGTTACTCGAGCGGGAGCTCTCACGAGCAGTACTTC
>-|TRBV2|TRBD1|TRBJ1-1
CAKLKDRGFAEAFF
TGTGCCAAACTAAAGGACAGGGGGTTTGCTGAAGCTTTCTTT
>-|TRBV30|-|TRBJ1-3
CAWVIRSGNTIYF
TGTGCCTGGGTTATTCGGTCTGGAAACACCATATATTTT
>-|TRBV10-2|-|TRBJ2-3
CASSIASRTDTQYF
TGCGCCAGCAGTATAGCGTCCCGCACAGATACGCAGTATTTT
>-|TRBV19|TRBD1|TRBJ2-7
CASSGGTGTEQYF
TGTGCCAGTAGTGGTGGGACAGGGACCGAGCAGTACTTC
>-|TRBV9|-|TRBJ2-3
CASSYLWGDTQYF
TGTGCCAGCAGTTACCTCTGGGGAGATACGCAGTATTTT
>-|TRBV6-1|TRBD1|TRBJ1-5
CASSDRRGPFNQPQHF
TGTGCCAGCAGTGATCGCAGGGGGCCTTTCAATCAGCCCCAGCATTTT
>-|TRBV29-1|TRBD2|TRBJ2-5
CSVVYGLAGPRETQYF
TGCAGCGTCGTGTATGGACTAGCGGGACCTCGGGAGACCCAGTACTTC
>-|TRBV2|-|TRBJ1-2
CASSATTAAYGYTF
TGTGCCAGCAGTGCAACAACTGCTGCCTATGGCTACACCTTC
>-|TRBV7-9|-|TRBJ2-7
CASSLVQEQYF
TGTGCCAGCAGCTTAGTCCAAGAGCAGTACTTC
>-|TRBV5-1|TRBD2|TRBJ2-3
CASKAGGSTDTQYF
TGCGCCAGCAAAGCGGGAGGTTCCACAGATACGCAGTATTTT
>-|TRBV10-3|-|TRBJ2-1
CAISDPLGNEQFF
TGTGCCATCAGTGATCCGCTTGGCAATGAGCAGTTCTTC
>-|TRBV5-4|-|TRBJ2-2
CASSFGVSVETGELFF
TGTGCCAGCAGCTTCGGCGTATCGGTAGAAACCGGGGAGCTGTTTTTT
>-|TRBV9|TRBD2|TRBJ2-3
CASRRGGPSDTQYF
TGTGCCAGCAGGAGGGGAGGGCCTTCCGATACGCAGTATTTT
>-|TRBV5-1|TRBD1|TRBJ1-4
CASSPGQGTSTNEKLFF
TGCGCCAGCAGTCCTGGACAGGGGACCTCAACTAATGAAAAACTGTTTTTT
>-|TRBV4-2|-|TRBJ1-3
CASSQGLSGNTIYF
TGTGCCAGCAGCCAAGGCCTCTCTGGAAACACCATATATTTT
>-|TRBV5-1|TRBD2|TRBJ2-5
CASSRGLAGRQETQYF
TGCGCCAGCAGCAGGGGACTAGCGGGACGGCAAGAGACCCAGTACTTC